This T cell receptor beta chain was retrieved from a study of cytomegalovirus exposure and HLA in healthy donors. The CDR3 has 16 residues. Trimming cost V 2 bases and J 5 bases; bases outside gene matches: 8. Germline V lookup: CDR1 SGHNT, CDR2 YENEEA. Study results and limitations: High specificity and sensitivity for cytomegalovirus status were reported for the classifier. In vitro data verified a few CMV-associated chains as specific for CMV antigens. Among TCR sequences, most were rare, though some public TCRs appeared in many donors.

Sequencing used immunoSEQ multiplex PCR; TCRdb keeps in-frame clones, though not all of them. Of tens of thousands of clones listed, just under 95% are singletons. Concerning this clone: The antigen remains undetermined.

This chain links TRBV11-3 with TRBJ2-3, with 9 bases lining up with TRBD1. Sequenced input: PBMCs. The clonotype was recovered from a man between 18 and 29 years old in good health and CMV-seropositive. CDR3 in DNA: TGTGCCAGCAGCTTATCGGACAGGGGCCAGGAAGATACGCAGTATTTT. Its translation: CASSLSDRGQEDTQYF.